These 6 T cell receptor beta chains originate from one sample sequenced in a study of control samples from healthy donors and cancer patients. The repertoire was sequenced with immunoSEQ multiplex PCR; TCRdb's copy has only in-frame clones and lacks some. Among approximately 120,000 clones listed, about nine tenths were seen once. Sequencing was performed on blood. These receptors all stem from a man between 35 and 55 years old in good health.

The rearrangement links TRBV25-1 to TRBJ2-3; 7 bases match TRBD2. This CDR3 has 16 residues. V dropped 7 bases and J dropped 5; count of bases not matched to a gene: 15. The germline V gene has CDR1 MGHDK and CDR2 SYGVNS. CDR3 residues: CASKPGGLTPRDTQYF. CDR3 coding DNA: TGTGCCAGCAAACCGGGGGGTCTAACCCCGAGAGATACGCAGTATTTT. The whole variable domain, remainder taken from reference TRBV25-1 and TRBJ2-3, is EADIYQTPRYLVIGTGKKITLECSQTMGHDKMYWYQQDPGMELHLIHYSYGVNSTEKGDLSSESTVSRIRTEHFPLTLESARPSHTSQYLCASKPGGLTPRDTQYFGPGTRLTVL.

This clone was counted a few times. Within the sample, other DNA sequences also encode this same CDR3. The V and J genes are TRBV5-6 and TRBJ1-4, with 9 positions matching TRBD1. The CDR3 is made up of 13 amino acids. V trimming: 3 bases; J trimming: 7 bases; junction bases outside the gene matches: 1. Germline V gene sequence: CDR1 SGHDT, CDR2 YYEEEE. CDR3 residues: CASSWGQGEKLFF. The CDR3 bases are TGTGCCAGCAGCTGGGGACAGGGTGAAAAACTGTTTTTT.

The J gene is TRBJ1-4, the V gene TRBV4-2, with D uncertain. The CDR3 contains 14 residues. The V gene lost 0 bases and the J gene lost 5 bases, with 7 bases spanning the gap. In germline, CDR1 is LGHNA, CDR2 YNFKEQ. CDR3: CASSQDLGNEKLFF. CDR3 DNA sequence: TGTGCCAGCAGCCAAGATCTGGGAAATGAAAAACTGTTTTTT.

The V and J genes are TRBV7-8 and TRBJ1-2; no firm D call. V dropped 0 bases and J dropped 4 bases, with 9 bases sitting between them. In germline, CDR1 is SGHVS, CDR2 FQNEAQ. This CDR3 is built from 14 residues. The CDR3 DNA reads as TGTGCCAGCAGCTTAGCGGGCAAGGGCTATGGCTACACCTTC. Encoded protein: CASSLAGKGYGYTF.

V gene TRBV6-5 combines with J gene TRBJ2-5; unclear D gene. The V end was cut by 2 bases, the J end by 5 bases, with 9 bases between. The V gene's germline CDR1 is MNHEY and CDR2 SVGAGI. CDR3 length equals 13 residues. The CDR3 DNA reads as TGTGCCAGCAGTTACACGGTCGAGGAGACCCAGTACTTC. It yields the protein CASSYTVEETQYF.

V is TRBV23-1 and J is TRBJ2-7; D gene ambiguous. TRBV23-1 is an ORF, with its function uncertain. This CDR3 is 15 amino acids long. V lost 0 bases to trimming and J lost 2 bases, with 11 bases between them. CDR3 coding DNA: TGCGCCAGCAGTCAATCCGTTGCCGGCCCCTACGAGCAGTACTTC. Translation: CASSQSVAGPYEQYF.